The source of this T cell receptor (beta chain) is a study of T cells in Graves' hyperthyroidism and ophthalmopathy. Findings of the study overall: Blood also contained most expanded thyroid clonotypes above 0.001.

This clonotype was seen a few times. Its antigen is undetermined. The junction and the germline gene differ at one end; a read error may be behind it. Patients aged 18 to 65 with hyperthyroidism were newly diagnosed, with duration under 2 months. RNA transcripts served as the template for amplifying TCR beta CDR3 regions. Using the HTBI primer set, a first-round RT-PCR was run on the TCR CDR3. A single record per CDR3 protein comes from TCRdb applying MiXCR to the multiplex PCR reads. The table records fewer than 850,000 distinct CDR3 sequences, about 18% of them present only once. The CDR3 is 12 amino acids. Germline V gene sequence: CDR1 MDHEN, CDR2 SYDVKM.

This rearrangement joins TRBV28 to TRBJ1-5; D is unresolved. The sample comprised blood. The TCR was taken from a man in his fifties or sixties with Graves' hyperthyroidism. The CDR3 sequence: CASASLNQPQHF. CDR3 DNA: TGTGCCAGCGCCAGCCTTAATCAGCCCCAACATTTT.